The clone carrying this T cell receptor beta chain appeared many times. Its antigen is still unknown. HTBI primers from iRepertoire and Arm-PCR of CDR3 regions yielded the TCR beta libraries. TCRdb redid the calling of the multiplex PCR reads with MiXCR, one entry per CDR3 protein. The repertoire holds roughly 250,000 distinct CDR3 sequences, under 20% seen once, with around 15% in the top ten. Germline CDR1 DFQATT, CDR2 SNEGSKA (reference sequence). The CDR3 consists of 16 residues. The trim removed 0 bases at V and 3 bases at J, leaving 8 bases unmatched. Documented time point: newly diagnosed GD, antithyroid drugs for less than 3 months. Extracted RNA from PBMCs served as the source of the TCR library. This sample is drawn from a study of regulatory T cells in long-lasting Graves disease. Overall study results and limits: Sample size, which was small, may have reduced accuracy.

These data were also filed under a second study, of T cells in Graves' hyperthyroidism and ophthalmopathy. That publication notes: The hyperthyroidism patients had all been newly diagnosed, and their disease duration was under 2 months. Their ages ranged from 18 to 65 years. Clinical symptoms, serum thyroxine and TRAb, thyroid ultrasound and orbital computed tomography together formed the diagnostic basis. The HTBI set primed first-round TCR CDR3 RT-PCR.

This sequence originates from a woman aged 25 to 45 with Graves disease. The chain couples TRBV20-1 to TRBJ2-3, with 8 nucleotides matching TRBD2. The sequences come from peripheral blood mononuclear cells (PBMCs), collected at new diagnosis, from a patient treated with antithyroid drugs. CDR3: CSARDLAGGSTDTQYF. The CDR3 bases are TGCAGTGCTAGAGATCTCGCGGGGGGCAGTACAGATACGCAGTATTTT.